Sequencing of this T cell receptor (beta chain) was carried out in a study of cytomegalovirus exposure and HLA in healthy donors. Whole-study findings and limits: It was shown in a later analysis that HLA-associated TCR beta chains were more clonally expanded than other, equally common chains. Earlier analysis found most TCR beta V segments productive about 90% or about 30% of the time. Reports indicated that the classifier achieved high specificity and sensitivity in diagnosing cytomegalovirus status.

With regard to this clone: Its antigen is still unknown.

The CDR3 consists of 13 residues. Germline values: CDR1 MNHEY, CDR2 SVGAGI. Trimming took 4 bases from V and 2 from J, leaving 8 bases between them. Amplification used 60 Vbeta primers and 13 Jbeta primers. Here immunoSEQ multiplex PCR was the method, and the copy in TCRdb shows in-frame clones only, minus some. This sample has 100,000 to 150,000 clones, with about 84% found just once. The sample consisted of PBMCs. This chain joins TRBV6-5 and TRBJ1-1, with D possibly TRBD1 on 5 matching bases. The TCR sequence derives from a man aged 35 to 55 in good health and CMV-seronegative. The CDR3 loop is CASSFDRNTEAFF. The CDR3 DNA reads TGTGCCAGCAGTTTCGACAGAAACACTGAAGCTTTCTTT.